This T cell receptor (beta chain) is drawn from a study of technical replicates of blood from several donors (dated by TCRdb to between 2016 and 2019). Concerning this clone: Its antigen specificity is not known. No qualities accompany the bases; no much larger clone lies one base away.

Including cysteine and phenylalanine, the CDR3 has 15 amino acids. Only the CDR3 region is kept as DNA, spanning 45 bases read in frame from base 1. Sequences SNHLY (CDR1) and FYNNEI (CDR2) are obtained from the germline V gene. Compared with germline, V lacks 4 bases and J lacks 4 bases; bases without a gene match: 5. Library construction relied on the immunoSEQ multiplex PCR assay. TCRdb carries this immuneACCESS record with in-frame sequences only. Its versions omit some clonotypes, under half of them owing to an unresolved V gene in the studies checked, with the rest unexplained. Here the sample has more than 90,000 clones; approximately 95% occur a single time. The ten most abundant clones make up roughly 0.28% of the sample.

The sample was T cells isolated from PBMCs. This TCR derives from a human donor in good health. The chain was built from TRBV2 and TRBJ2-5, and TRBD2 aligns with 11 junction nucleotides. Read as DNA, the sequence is TGTGCCAGCAGTGGTAGCGGGGGGGCCCGAGAGACCCAGTACTTC. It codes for CASSGSGGARETQYF.